Reported below is one T cell receptor (beta chain). The data originate from a study of cytomegalovirus exposure and HLA in healthy donors. Primers for the PCR totalled 60 Vbeta and 13 Jbeta. The data were produced by immunoSEQ multiplex PCR, yet TCRdb's version contains in-frame clones alone and is incomplete. The sample data list some 40,000 clones. Germline CDR1 is LNHDA and CDR2 is SQIVND (reference sequence). The CDR3 has 12 residues. V lost 7 bases and J lost 4, with 10 bases in between. This TCR was recovered from a human donor in good health. The sequenced sample consisted of PBMCs. V usage is TRBV19 and J usage is TRBJ2-5, with D hard to call. Here the CDR3 reads CASNPPGETQYF. Here the CDR3 DNA reads TGTGCCAGTAACCCTCCGGGAGAGACCCAGTACTTC.